Below, one T cell receptor (beta chain) is given with its context. This sample is part of a study of post-analysis software for immune sequencing data. The TCR beta cDNA libraries carried unique molecular identifiers. Starting from around 1 to 10 million T cells, the study yielded hundreds of thousands of cDNA molecules. Each CDR3 protein gets one entry after TCRdb re-called the PCR reads with MiXCR. In the table there are roughly 580,000 distinct CDR3 sequences, about 44% of which are singletons. The receptor comes from a girl between 10 and 17 years old with multiple sclerosis. Sample: blood.

CDR3 DNA: TGCAGTGCCCTCGTAGGACAGGGGCGTAATGAGCAGTTCTTC. This sequence encodes CSALVGQGRNEQFF. This sequence joins TRBV20-1 and TRBJ2-1, with 9 bases identical to TRBD1. Germline CDR1 reads DFQATT; CDR2 reads SNEGSKA (reference sequence). Losses at the gene ends were 6 bases for V and 7 bases for J; bases not matched to a gene: 10. The CDR3 consists of 14 residues.